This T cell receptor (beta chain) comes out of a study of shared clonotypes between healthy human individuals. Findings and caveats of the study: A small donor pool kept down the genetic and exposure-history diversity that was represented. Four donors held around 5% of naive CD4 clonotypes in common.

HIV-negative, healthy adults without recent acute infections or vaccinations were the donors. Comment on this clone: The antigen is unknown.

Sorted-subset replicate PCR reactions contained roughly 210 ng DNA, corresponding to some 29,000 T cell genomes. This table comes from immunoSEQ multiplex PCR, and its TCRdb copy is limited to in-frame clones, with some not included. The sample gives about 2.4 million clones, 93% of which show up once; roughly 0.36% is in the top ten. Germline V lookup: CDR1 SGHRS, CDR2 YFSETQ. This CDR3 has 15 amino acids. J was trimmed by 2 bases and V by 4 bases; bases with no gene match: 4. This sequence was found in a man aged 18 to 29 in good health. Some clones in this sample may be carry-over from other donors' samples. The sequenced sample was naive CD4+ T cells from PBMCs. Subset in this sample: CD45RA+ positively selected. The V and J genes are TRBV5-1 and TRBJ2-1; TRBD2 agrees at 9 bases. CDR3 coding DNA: TGCGCCAGCAGCGTGACTAGCGGTACCTACAATGAGCAGTTCTTC. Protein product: CASSVTSGTYNEQFF.